This T cell receptor (beta chain) is drawn from a study of shared clonotypes between healthy human individuals. Study details: Each donor's CD4 naive and CD4 memory cells filled three plates apiece, CD8 naive two, and CD8 memory one.

The repertoire was sequenced with immunoSEQ multiplex PCR; TCRdb's copy has only in-frame clones and lacks some. Here the sample spans about 1.1 million clones, 77% being singletons. V trimming: 10 bases; J trimming: 1 base; junction bases outside the gene matches: 10. The CDR3 spans 15 residues. Germline assignment: CDR1 ENHRY and CDR2 SYGVKD. Splitting of CD4+ cells produced CD45RA+ naive and CD45RA-negative memory subsets. V is TRBV10-3 and J is TRBJ1-3, with 7 bases fitting TRBD1. The sample taken for sequencing was memory CD4+ T cells from PBMCs. The sample's subset: CD45RA-negative fraction. This TCR derives from a man in his late teens or twenties in good health. Some clones in this sample may be carry-over from other donors' samples. The chain's CDR3 is CATLASGGSGNTIYF. CDR3 DNA sequence: TGTGCCACCCTAGCTTCAGGGGGATCTGGAAACACCATATATTTT.